Each of the 24 T cell receptor beta chains below was sequenced from the same sample in a study of blood T cell repertoires in COVID-19 (dated by TCRdb to 2019 to 2021). Library method: the immunoSEQ multiplex PCR assay. Held by TCRdb, this immuneACCESS table contains in-frame sequences only and omits some clones. Under half of the omission traces to an unresolved V gene where checked; the cause of the rest is unknown. Present in this sample are tens of thousands of clones, over 65% of which were seen just once. 2.6% of the sample is taken by the ten largest. Source material: peripheral blood. The receptors originated from a human donor with acute or convalescent COVID-19. The donor label of this sample is uncertain.

The rearrangement uses TRBV10-3 and TRBJ1-2; possible D gene TRBD1, 5 bases. The germline V gene has CDR1 ENHRY and CDR2 SYGVKD. The CDR3 is 15 amino acids. Trimming removed 7 bases from V and 8 bases from J, with 23 bases in between. CDR3 nucleotide sequence: TGTGCCATCAAAGAGGACGGGACTGTCAGTGGGGGCTACACCTTC. Translated: CAIKEDGTVSGGYTF.

This clone was counted a few times. CDR3: CASSGLGSDNQPQHF. CDR3 nucleotides: TGTGCCAGCAGCGGGTTGGGTTCTGACAATCAGCCCCAGCATTTT. V gene TRBV6-5 combines with J gene TRBJ1-5; D is undetermined. Trimming took off 6 bases at V and 3 bases at J, with 15 bases between the two ends. Germline V lookup: CDR1 MNHEY, CDR2 SVGAGI. The CDR3 covers 15 residues.

This chain links TRBV7-2 with TRBJ1-1; D not resolved. Germline lookup yields CDR1 SGHTA and CDR2 FQGNSA. V lost 8 bases and J 0 bases, leaving 13 bases between the germline ends. This CDR3 spans 14 amino acids. In DNA, the CDR3 is TGTGCCAGCCTAGTCCGAGGAGTGAACACTGAAGCTTTCTTT. Translated, it gives CASLVRGVNTEAFF.

CDR3 sequence: CSVRRGSGGKETQYF. The CDR3 DNA follows: TGCAGCGTTCGAAGGGGTAGCGGGGGGAAAGAGACCCAGTACTTC. The V and J genes are TRBV29-1 and TRBJ2-5; 10 bases agree with TRBD2. The germline gives CDR1 SQVTM, CDR2 ANQGSEA. The length of the CDR3 is 15 residues. V was pared by 5 bases and J by 3 bases, with 9 bases of the junction left unmatched. The entire variable domain, with the rest obtained from reference TRBV29-1 and TRBJ2-5, is as follows: SAVISQKPSRDICQRGTSLTIQCQVDSQVTMMFWYRQQPGQSLTLIATANQGSEATYESGFVIDKFPISRPNLTFSTLTVSNMSPEDSSIYLCSVRRGSGGKETQYFGPGTRLLVL.

The V gene is TRBV3-1 (or the pseudogene TRBV3-2), the J gene TRBJ1-2; D uncertain. This CDR3 has 14 amino acids. The ends were cut back, 3 bases at V and 5 bases at J, with 13 bases in the middle. CDR1 and CDR2 from the germline V gene are LGHDT and YNNKEL (reference sequence). CDR3 protein: CASSQEDRRYGYTF. The CDR3, as DNA: TGTGCCAGCAGCCAGGAGGACCGGAGGTATGGCTACACCTTC.

The rearrangement joins TRBV7-2 to TRBJ1-2, with D hard to call. The CDR3 spans 14 residues. Germline V gene sequence: CDR1 SGHTA, CDR2 FQGNSA. V lost 0 bases, J lost 7 bases, and 12 bases lay in between. The CDR3 DNA reads TGTGCCAGCAGCTTAGCGTCCCAGGCGACTGGCTACACCTTC. Protein: CASSLASQATGYTF.

The V and J genes are TRBV5-6 and TRBJ1-2; D is perhaps TRBD1 (5 bases). The germline V gene has CDR1 SGHDT and CDR2 YYEEEE. This CDR3 has 13 residues. V gave up 2 bases and J gave up 8 bases, with 13 bases separating them. In nucleotides, the CDR3 is TGTGCCAGCAGCTTTGGCAGGGAAGGGGGCTACACCTTC. Amino acid sequence: CASSFGREGGYTF.

This chain links TRBV3-1 (or the pseudogene TRBV3-2) with TRBJ1-1; no firm D call. Deletions cut 8 bases from V and 8 bases from J, with 18 bases between. CDR1 and CDR2 (germline): LGHDT, YNNKEL (reference sequence). The CDR3 runs 13 residues. The CDR3 here is CASCDPGITEAFF. The CDR3 coding sequence is TGTGCCAGCTGCGACCCAGGAATCACGGAAGCTTTCTTT.

In regard to this clone: At one of its ends the junction is not consistent with the germline gene, which may arise from a read error. The chain uses TRBV7-9 and TRBJ1-2, with D unclear. From germline, CDR1 is SEHNR and CDR2 FQNEAQ (reference sequence). The CDR3 contains 13 residues. CDR3 amino acids: CASSHRTDYGYTF. CDR3 in DNA: TGTGCCAGCAGCCATAGAACAGACTACGGCTACACCTTC.

This chain joins TRBV6-5 and TRBJ2-4; 10 bases agree with TRBD1. Germline V gene sequence: CDR1 MNHEY, CDR2 SVGAGI. The CDR3 sequence is 13 residues long. The V and J ends lost 6 bases and 8 bases, in that order; junction bases with no gene match: 4. The CDR3 sequence is CASSSGTGDIQYF. DNA of the CDR3: TGTGCCAGCAGCTCCGGGACAGGGGACATTCAGTACTTC.

The chain has TRBV10-3 and TRBJ2-7; TRBD1 matches at 10 bases. CDR3 length: 14 amino acids. The junction had 9 bases not matched to a gene; V was cut back by 11 bases and J by 2 bases. Per germline, CDR1 ENHRY and CDR2 SYGVKD. CDR3 sequence reads: CASGDRGTAYEQYF. CDR3 nucleotide sequence: TGTGCCTCGGGGGACAGGGGAACGGCCTACGAGCAGTACTTC.

This rearrangement joins TRBV9 to TRBJ1-1; 9 bases agree with TRBD1. Germline-derived CDR1 and CDR2 are SGDLS and YYNGEE. This CDR3 contains 16 residues. Trimming at V came to 2 bases and at J to 0 bases, leaving 5 bases not matched to a gene. The CDR3 region is CASSVGDRVLNTEAFF. The CDR3 bases are TGTGCCAGCAGCGTTGGGGACAGGGTCCTGAACACTGAAGCTTTCTTT.

This chain links TRBV21-1 with TRBJ2-7; TRBD1, the table's D call, was not compared with the DNA. TRBV21-1 is labeled a pseudogene. The CDR3 has 15 amino acids. CDR3 nucleotide sequence: TGTGCCAGCAGCAAGGCCCCCGACAGGGGGTACGAGCAGTACGTC. Its protein is CASSKAPDRGYEQYV.

This clone was detected a few times. This sequence joins TRBV20-1 and TRBJ1-4; 8 nucleotides align to TRBD1. This CDR3 has 16 residues. Germline trimming cut 3 bases from V and 8 bases from J; bases unmatched to any gene: 14. Germline V gene lookup returns CDR1 DFQATT and CDR2 SNEGSKA (reference sequence). CDR3: CSASSLPDRGREKLFF. The CDR3 DNA is TGCAGTGCTAGTTCCCTCCCCGACAGGGGAAGGGAAAAACTGTTTTTT.

This chain joins TRBV6-5 and TRBJ2-3; the match to TRBD2 covers 9 bases. CDR3 size: 16 residues. The ends lost 2 bases at V and 8 bases at J; junction bases unmatched: 11. From germline, CDR1 is MNHEY and CDR2 SVGAGI. The CDR3 bases are TGTGCCAGCAGTTACGGCGGCGGGGGGGCCCAGGTTACGCAGTATTTT. Its translation: CASSYGGGGAQVTQYF.

V is TRBV30 and J is TRBJ1-2; a weak D match, TRBD1 (5 bases). The germline gives CDR1 GTSNPN, CDR2 SVGIG (reference sequence). Trimming cost V 2 bases and J 7 bases, with 11 bases left between them. The CDR3 totals 12 residues. CDR3 coding DNA: TGTGCCTGGAGTCTAGGGGTGGGTGGCTACACCTTC. Translation: CAWSLGVGGYTF.

This clone is categorized as medium-sized. In DNA form, the CDR3 reads TGTGCCTCCAAACGGGACAATGAGCAGTTCTTC. Translation gives CASKRDNEQFF. The chain couples TRBV12-3 or TRBV12-4 to TRBJ2-1; D call uncertain. V was trimmed by 11 bases and J by 5 bases, leaving 10 bases between them. The CDR3 spans 11 residues.

The V gene is TRBV19, the J gene TRBJ2-3, with 12 bases that match TRBD2. Germline loops: CDR1 LNHDA, CDR2 SQIVND (reference sequence). V lost 9 bases, J lost 1 base, and 8 bases stayed unmatched. This CDR3 contains 16 residues. The CDR3: CASHGGLAGRTDTQYF. The CDR3 DNA is TGTGCCAGCCATGGGGGACTAGCGGGTCGCACAGATACGCAGTATTTT.

The rearrangement joins TRBV18 to TRBJ2-5; the D is unclear. Trimming cost V 6 bases and J 0 bases, with 14 bases left between them. Germline values: CDR1 KGHSH, CDR2 LQKENI. CDR3 size: 15 residues. The CDR3 region has the DNA TGTGCCAGCTCCCTCCTAATGGCGGACCAAGAGACCCAGTACTTC. Translating it yields CASSLLMADQETQYF.

This sequence joins TRBV5-4 and TRBJ2-5; D not certain. Between the trimmed V and J ends, which lost 4 bases and 2 bases, there was a span of 9 bases. Per the germline V gene, CDR1 is SGHNT and CDR2 is YYREEE (reference sequence). The CDR3 has 13 residues. The CDR3 nucleotides read TGTGCCAGCAGCCCCCCCTATCAAGAGACCCAGTACTTC. Protein: CASSPPYQETQYF.

The V and J genes are TRBV14 and TRBJ1-2; 7 bases are a match to TRBD1. Per germline, CDR1 SGHDN and CDR2 FVKESK. After removal of 5 bases from V and 5 bases from J, the junction contained 11 bases not matched to a gene. The CDR3 contains 15 residues. CDR3: CASSYGTGTAYGYTF. The CDR3 DNA sequence: TGTGCCAGCAGCTACGGAACCGGGACAGCTTATGGCTACACCTTC.

V is TRBV19 and J is TRBJ2-7, with TRBD2 matching over 10 bases. The V gene end was trimmed by 4 bases and the J gene end by 3 bases; junction bases not matched to a gene: 9. This CDR3 has 16 residues. Germline CDR1 and CDR2: LNHDA and SQIVND (reference sequence). This CDR3 is CASSKDTSGARYEQYF. DNA of the CDR3: TGTGCCAGTAGTAAGGATACTAGCGGGGCGCGCTACGAGCAGTACTTC.

J is TRBJ1-1 and V is TRBV3-1 (or the pseudogene TRBV3-2), with a tentative D call TRBD1 (5 bases). Per the germline V gene, CDR1 is LGHDT and CDR2 is YNNKEL (reference sequence). Trimming shortened V by 6 bases and J by 7 bases, and 9 bases separated the two germline ends. The CDR3 sequence is 11 residues long. For the CDR3, the DNA is TGTGCCAGCAGTCTCCAGGGTGAAGCTTTCTTT. It is translated as CASSLQGEAFF.

The chain links TRBV19 to TRBJ1-6; D remains unclear. Germline values: CDR1 LNHDA, CDR2 SQIVND (reference sequence). V lost 0 bases and J lost 14, with 8 bases in between. This CDR3 region has 12 residues. This CDR3 reads CASSIDRGTLHF. The CDR3, as DNA: TGTGCCAGTAGTATAGATCGGGGAACCCTCCACTTT.